Presented here are 15 T cell receptor beta chains from one specimen sequenced in a study of blood T cell repertoires in COVID-19. This table comes from immunoSEQ multiplex PCR, and its TCRdb copy is limited to in-frame clones, with some not included. The sample yields roughly 27,000 clones, approximately 80% seen once. Sequencing was done on a sample of peripheral blood. These receptors all stem from an elderly man with active or convalescent COVID-19.

The gene calls are TRBV5-8 and TRBJ1-6; TRBD1 matches 7 bases. There are 14 residues in the CDR3. Germline CDR1 reads SGHTS; CDR2 reads YDEGEE. Losses at the gene ends were 7 bases for V and 4 bases for J; bases not matched to a gene: 5. The CDR3 region is CASGKGQYNSPLHF. CDR3 DNA: TGTGCCAGCGGAAAGGGACAGTATAATTCACCCCTCCACTTT.

This clone was seen a few times. The chain links TRBV29-1 to TRBJ1-1, with a weak D call TRBD1 (5 bases). Trimming left V 7 bases short and J 0 bases short, with 15 bases between. In germline, CDR1 is SQVTM, CDR2 ANQGSEA. The CDR3 totals 14 residues. In DNA, the CDR3 is TGCAGCGCAGACCGACAGCTCATGAACACTGAAGCTTTCTTT. Encoded protein: CSADRQLMNTEAFF.

The V and J genes are TRBV25-1 and TRBJ1-1; D is possibly TRBD1 (6 bases). This CDR3 spans 16 amino acids. Trimming left V 3 bases short and J 1 base short, with 15 bases between. The germline V gene has CDR1 MGHDK and CDR2 SYGVNS. CDR3 protein: CASSDIGTLGNTEAFF. The CDR3 bases are TGTGCCAGCAGTGATATAGGGACACTGGGGAACACTGAAGCTTTCTTT. The full variable domain, completed using reference TRBV25-1 and TRBJ1-1, is EADIYQTPRYLVIGTGKKITLECSQTMGHDKMYWYQQDPGMELHLIHYSYGVNSTEKGDLSSESTVSRIRTEHFPLTLESARPSHTSQYLCASSDIGTLGNTEAFFGQGTRLTVV.

The rearrangement joins TRBV16 to TRBJ2-2; 10 nucleotides line up with TRBD1. The germline gives CDR1 KGHSY, CDR2 FQNENV. V lost 4 bases to trimming and J lost 3 bases; unmatched junction nucleotides: 8. The CDR3 covers 17 residues. CDR3 in amino acids: CASSPSRDRGDTGELFF. The CDR3 bases are TGTGCCAGCAGCCCTAGCCGGGACAGGGGAGACACCGGGGAGCTGTTTTTT.

V usage is TRBV15 and J usage is TRBJ2-7; 10 bases map to TRBD2. Germline loops: CDR1 LNHNV, CDR2 YYDKDF (reference sequence). V shed 4 bases and J 2 bases; nucleotides not matched to a gene: 2. The CDR3 length is 14 residues. CDR3 sequence: CATSKSGGAYEQYF. The CDR3 coding sequence is TGTGCCACCAGCAAGAGCGGGGGGGCCTACGAGCAGTACTTC.

The CDR3: CASSYGLAGETGELFF. For the CDR3, the DNA is TGTGCCAGCAGTTATGGCCTAGCGGGAGAGACCGGGGAGCTGTTTTTT. V and J are TRBV6-6 and TRBJ2-2; 10 bases agree with TRBD2. V trimming: 3 bases; J trimming: 5 bases; junction bases outside the gene matches: 6. Germline V gene data show CDR1 as MNHNY and CDR2 as SVGAGI (reference sequence). The CDR3 loop spans 16 amino acids.

The chain joins TRBV7-7 to TRBJ1-1, with 7 bases that match TRBD1. CDR3 length: 15 amino acids. V dropped 3 bases and J dropped 5; count of bases not matched to a gene: 9. Germline V lookup: CDR1 SSHAT, CDR2 FNYEAQ (reference sequence). The CDR3 region has the DNA TGTGCCAGCAGCTTCCGGGACAGTGTGGAGACTGAAGCTTTCTTT. Translating gives CASSFRDSVETEAFF.

The chain recombines TRBV19 with TRBJ1-5; D is unclear. Germline CDR1 is LNHDA and CDR2 is SQIVND (reference sequence). This CDR3 region has 14 residues. Trimming shortened V by 7 bases and J by 2 bases, and 12 bases separated the two germline ends. The DNA for the CDR3 is TGTGCCAGTACCCAGACATATCGCAATCAGCCCCAGCATTTT. This encodes CASTQTYRNQPQHF.

This rearrangement joins TRBV6-5 to TRBJ2-1; 7 bases match TRBD1. This CDR3 is 15 amino acids long. Looked up from germline, CDR1 is MNHEY and CDR2 is SVGAGI. The junction had 8 bases not matched to a gene; V was cut back by 0 bases and J by 9 bases. This chain's CDR3 is CASSYSTGRDTEQFF. DNA of the CDR3: TGTGCCAGCAGTTACTCGACAGGGAGAGACACTGAGCAGTTCTTC.

The chain links TRBV9 to TRBJ2-4, with 9 bases lining up with TRBD1. Trimming at V came to 2 bases and at J to 6 bases, leaving 6 bases not matched to a gene. The CDR3 is made up of 15 amino acids. Germline CDR1 reads SGDLS; CDR2 reads YYNGEE. The CDR3 is CASSVEDRGRNIQYF. The CDR3 DNA follows: TGTGCCAGCAGCGTCGAGGACAGGGGACGAAACATTCAGTACTTC.

This clone was seen a single time. This chain links TRBV5-6 with TRBJ2-7, with 12 bases lining up with TRBD1. Unmatched junction bases numbered 11, after V lost 3 bases and J lost 7 bases. The germline V gene encodes CDR1 SGHDT and CDR2 YYEEEE. The CDR3 loop spans 16 amino acids. CDR3 amino acids: CASSSGTGGLFGEQYF. Written as DNA, the CDR3 is TGTGCCAGCAGCTCCGGGACAGGGGGCCTCTTTGGAGAGCAGTACTTC.

The chain carries TRBV18 and TRBJ1-6; D uncertain. The CDR3 spans 15 residues. V was clipped by 6 bases and J by 7 bases, with 16 bases between them. Germline V CDR1 and CDR2: KGHSH, LQKENI. The CDR3 DNA follows: TGTGCCAGCTCTCCCGGGCCTTCGGGGAATTCACCCCTCCACTTT. This translates into CASSPGPSGNSPLHF. Full variable domain (rest looked up from reference TRBV18 and TRBJ1-6): NAGVMQNPRHLVRRRGQEARLRCSPMKGHSHVYWYRQLPEEGLKFMVYLQKENIIDESGMPKERFSAEFPKEGPSILRIQQVVRGDSAAYFCASSPGPSGNSPLHFGNGTRLTVT.

This chain joins TRBV7-3 and TRBJ1-1, with TRBD1 as a possible D gene (5 bases). The CDR3 length is 14 residues. Trimming cost V 5 bases and J 4 bases, with 14 bases left between them. Germline loops: CDR1 SGHTA, CDR2 FQGTGA. The CDR3 bases are TGTGCCAGCAGCCCCAGTGGGGGGTCCACTGAAGCTTTCTTT. Amino acid sequence: CASSPSGGSTEAFF. Drawing the rest from reference TRBV7-3 and TRBJ1-1, the complete variable domain is GAGVSQTPSNKVTEKGKYVELRCDPISGHTALYWYRQSLGQGPEFLIYFQGTGAADDSGLPNDRFFAVRPEGSVSTLKIQRTERGDSAVYLCASSPSGGSTEAFFGQGTRLTVV.

CDR3 loop: CASSVLGEGLNTEAFF. Written as DNA, the CDR3 is TGTGCCAGCAGTGTATTAGGGGAGGGACTCAACACTGAAGCTTTCTTT. The J gene is TRBJ1-1, the V gene TRBV6-6, with D possibly TRBD1 on 5 matching bases. Germline V lookup: CDR1 MNHNY, CDR2 SVGAGI (reference sequence). The CDR3 extends over 16 amino acids. V was clipped by 5 bases and J by 2 bases, with 18 bases between them.

The chain carries TRBV7-2 and TRBJ1-6; perhaps TRBD1 as D (5 bases). The length of the CDR3 is 14 residues. Germline V gene lookup returns CDR1 SGHTA and CDR2 FQGNSA. V shed 5 bases and J shed 3 bases, with 8 bases lying between them. CDR3: CASSVDSYNSPLHF. CDR3 sequence (DNA): TGTGCCAGCAGCGTCGACAGCTATAATTCACCCCTCCACTTT.